This TCR beta chain was sequenced during a study of blood T cell repertoires in COVID-19. Study details: Sites across the United States, Italy and Spain contributed samples from acute and convalescent COVID-19. The analysed material was cDNA or gDNA that came from T cells, B-cell-depleted T cells, or PBMCs.

This clone came up many times. Germline CDR1 reads GTSNPN; CDR2 reads SVGIG (reference sequence). This CDR3 spans 15 amino acids. The trim removed 2 bases at V and 3 bases at J, leaving 6 bases unmatched. Original processing notes: Counts of nucleated cells, estimated from reference gene primer amplification, were obtained. TCRdb's copy holds only in-frame clones and misses some; the assay was immunoSEQ multiplex PCR. V and J calls and clone size come straight from that table; D and trimming were deduced from the DNA. The top ten hold around 3% of the sample, which has 200,000 to 250,000 clones, 70% to 90% seen once.

Specimen: peripheral blood. The V and J genes are TRBV30 and TRBJ2-2; TRBD1 aligns across 7 bases. This receptor was identified in a man in his late teens or twenties with active or convalescent COVID-19. CDR3 sequence reads: CAWSPWTGDTGELFF. CDR3 bases: TGTGCCTGGAGTCCCTGGACAGGTGACACCGGGGAGCTGTTTTTT.